This is a list of T cell receptor beta chains from one sample in a study of cytomegalovirus exposure and HLA in healthy donors. Profiled with immunoSEQ multiplex PCR; TCRdb holds only in-frame clones, not every one. The sample records some 250,000 clones, about 90% being singletons. Sequencing used PBMCs. The receptor set was obtained from a woman in her late teens or twenties in good health and CMV-seronegative. CDR3s include the opening cysteine and the closing phenylalanine or tryptophan. The D gene is left open where the match is weak. Size is stated for part of the rows, as once, few or many counts, or as a class when the clone is expanded.

TGTGCCAGCAGTTCAAAAACCGGGACAGGGGAAAAGGCCCAGCATTTT	CASSSKTGTGEKAQHF	.	TRBD1	TRBJ1-5	TRBV6-5
TGTGCCAGCTTCAGTGGGGGCGGCAATGGAGCTTTCTTT	CASFSGGGNGAFF	.	.	TRBJ1-1	TRBV7-9
.	CAWRGLSGHTGELFF	.	.	TRBJ2-2	TRBV30
TGTGCCAGCAGCTTAGGCGGACAGGGGGCCTATGAGCAGTTCTTC	CASSLGGQGAYEQFF	.	TRBD1	TRBJ2-1	TRBV7-9
TGCGCCAGCAGCGGTCTAAGGGGCGCCGGGGAGCTGTTTTTT	CASSGLRGAGELFF	once	.	TRBJ2-2	TRBV4-3
TGTGCCAGCAGGTCGACAGGGGCACTCTCCTACGAGCAGTACTTC	CASRSTGALSYEQYF	.	TRBD1	TRBJ2-7	TRBV6-5
TGTGCCATTACAGGGGGCAGGGACACTGAAGCTTTCTTT	CAITGGRDTEAFF	.	TRBD1	TRBJ1-1	TRBV10-3
TGTGCCAGCAGTTTAAGCCCCGGTGGAAACACCATATATTTT	CASSLSPGGNTIYF	.	.	TRBJ1-3	TRBV28
TGTGCCAGCAGCTCCGGGGAGACCCAGTACTTC	CASSSGETQYF	.	.	TRBJ2-5	TRBV5-6
TGTGCCAGCTCCCGCCTGGGACAGGGGGTCTACGAGCAGTACTTC	CASSRLGQGVYEQYF	.	TRBD1	TRBJ2-7	TRBV18
TGTGCCAGCAGCCCGCCAGCGGGAGTAGGCTCAGATACGCAGTATTTT	CASSPPAGVGSDTQYF	once	TRBD2	TRBJ2-3	TRBV7-2